The 21 T cell receptor beta chains in this list originate from one sample, sequenced in a study of shared clonotypes between healthy human individuals. Clones were read by immunoSEQ multiplex PCR, and TCRdb kept only the in-frame ones, dropping some. The data contain over a million clones, approximately 72% of them singletons. Sequenced: memory CD4+ T cells sorted from blood. This sample's subset: CD45RA-negative fraction. The receptors shown here come from a man aged 18 to 29 in good health.

V and J are TRBV6-4 and TRBJ2-6; perhaps D is TRBD1 or TRBD2 (5 bases each). Trimming shortened V by 6 bases and J by 1 base, and 10 bases separated the two germline ends. The CDR3 is 15 amino acids. CDR1 and CDR2 from the germline V gene are MRHNA and SNTAGT. As DNA, the CDR3 is TGTGCCAGCAGCCTCGAGGGGTCTGGGGCCAACGTCCTGACTTTC. This gives the protein CASSLEGSGANVLTF.

DNA of the CDR3: TGTGCCAGCAACCGACAGGGGGCGGCAGGGGAGCTGTTTTTT. This translates into CASNRQGAAGELFF. The chain employs TRBV6-1 and TRBJ2-2, with TRBD1 identical over 10 bases. Germline V gene sequence: CDR1 MNHNS, CDR2 SASEGT. The CDR3 has 14 amino acids. Trimming at V came to 7 bases and at J to 8 bases, leaving 7 bases not matched to a gene.

J is TRBJ1-5 and V is TRBV6-5; D is possibly TRBD1 (5 bases). Between the trimmed V and J ends, which lost 6 bases and 0 bases, there was a span of 9 bases. The CDR3 is 14 residues long. Germline loops: CDR1 MNHEY, CDR2 SVGAGI. This chain's CDR3 is CASRGDSSNQPQHF. Here the CDR3 DNA reads TGTGCCAGCAGGGGCGACAGTAGCAATCAGCCCCAGCATTTT.

The chain carries TRBV6-5 and TRBJ2-7; 8 nucleotides line up with TRBD2. This CDR3 region has 15 residues. Trimming cost V 5 bases and J 1 base; bases outside gene matches: 7. From germline, CDR1 is MNHEY and CDR2 SVGAGI. CDR3 amino acids: CASSTPGLVSYEQYF. CDR3 nucleotide sequence: TGTGCCAGCAGTACACCGGGACTAGTGTCCTACGAGCAGTACTTC.

Here the CDR3 DNA reads TGTGCCAGCAGCACCACACTGAGTCGTGTCGGCAATCAGCCCCAGCATTTT. This codes for CASSTTLSRVGNQPQHF. The rearrangement joins TRBV5-5 to TRBJ1-5; no clear D gene. V was pared by 4 bases and J by 2 bases, with 19 bases between. The germline V gene encodes CDR1 SGHKS and CDR2 YYEKEE (reference sequence). The CDR3 is made up of 17 amino acids.

The chain is built from TRBV30 and TRBJ1-2; tentatively, D is TRBD1 (5 bases). There are 13 residues in the CDR3. V was trimmed by 0 bases and J by 6 bases, leaving 11 bases between them. The V gene's germline CDR1 is GTSNPN and CDR2 SVGIG (reference sequence). The DNA of the CDR3 is TGTGCCTGGAGTGTAAAGGGGAGCGATGGCTACACCTTC. Its protein product is CAWSVKGSDGYTF. The complete variable domain, with remaining parts taken from reference TRBV30 and TRBJ1-2, reads SQTIHQWPATLVQPVGSPLSLECTVEGTSNPNLYWYRQAAGRGLQLLFYSVGIGQISSEVPQNLSASRPQDRQFILSSKKLLLSDSGFYLCAWSVKGSDGYTFGSGTRLTVV.

Regarding this clone: Other nucleotide sequences from this sample produce the same CDR3. The chain links TRBV10-3 to TRBJ2-2; D is unclear. CDR3 size: 14 residues. The germline V gene encodes CDR1 ENHRY and CDR2 SYGVKD. V shed 7 bases and J shed 2 bases, with 11 bases lying between them. This CDR3 reads CAITGSLNTGELFF. For the CDR3, the DNA is TGTGCCATCACGGGTTCCTTAAACACCGGGGAGCTGTTTTTT.

The gene calls are TRBV20-1 and TRBJ1-2; tentative D call: TRBD1 (6 bases). There are 11 residues in the CDR3. Trimming took 5 bases from V and 6 from J, leaving 10 bases between them. CDR1 DFQATT and CDR2 SNEGSKA come from the germline V gene (reference sequence). CDR3 coding DNA: TGCAGTGCTTACCAGGGGAATGGCTACACCTTC. Amino acid sequence: CSAYQGNGYTF.

This clone was seen a few times. The chain has TRBV10-1 and TRBJ1-1, with D hard to call. This CDR3 has 14 residues. Trimming removed 0 bases from V and 5 bases from J, with 10 bases in between. Per germline, CDR1 WNHNN and CDR2 SYGVQD (reference sequence). The CDR3 sequence is CASSESKRWTEAFF. CDR3 DNA: TGCGCCAGCAGTGAGTCGAAACGTTGGACTGAAGCTTTCTTT.

The V call is TRBV6-1, the J call TRBJ1-6; D possibly corresponds to TRBD1 (5 bases). V was pared by 5 bases and J by 8 bases, with 13 bases between. Germline CDR1 MNHNS, CDR2 SASEGT. This CDR3 is 14 amino acids long. Here the CDR3 reads CASSSREGYSPLHF. DNA for the CDR3: TGTGCCAGCAGTTCGAGGGAGGGGTATTCACCCCTCCACTTT.

The rearrangement joins TRBV9 to TRBJ2-3; TRBD2 matches 9 bases. The CDR3 is 15 residues long. Germline lookup yields CDR1 SGDLS and CDR2 YYNGEE. With 4 bases clipped from V and 0 bases from J, the junction kept 3 bases outside the gene matches. The CDR3: CASSLAGQSTDTQYF. CDR3 nucleotide sequence: TGTGCCAGCAGCCTAGCGGGACAGAGCACAGATACGCAGTATTTT. The full variable domain, completed using reference TRBV9 and TRBJ2-3, is DSGVTQTPKHLITATGQRVTLRCSPRSGDLSVYWYQQSLDQGLQFLIQYYNGEERAKGNILERFSAQQFPDLHSELNLSSLELGDSALYFCASSLAGQSTDTQYFGPGTRLTVL.

This sequence joins TRBV2 and TRBJ2-6; D not resolved. Trimming took off 10 bases at V and 0 bases at J, with 13 bases between the two ends. The germline gives CDR1 SNHLY, CDR2 FYNNEI. CDR3 length equals 15 residues. The CDR3 DNA follows: TGTGCCATCGAACAGCCCTTCTCTGGGGCCAACGTCCTGACTTTC. This gives the protein CAIEQPFSGANVLTF.

As to this clone: Other DNA sequences in this specimen translate into the identical CDR3. The genes are TRBV7-9 and TRBJ1-2; 7 bases agree with TRBD1. Unmatched junction bases numbered 5, after V lost 2 bases and J lost 8 bases. The germline V gene has CDR1 SEHNR and CDR2 FQNEAQ (reference sequence). This CDR3 is 13 amino acids long. CDR3 sequence reads: CASSLWGTEGYTF. For the CDR3, the DNA is TGTGCCAGCAGCTTATGGGGGACAGAGGGCTACACCTTC.

The rearrangement links TRBV2 to TRBJ2-7; 8 bases are shared with TRBD2. The CDR3 length is 14 residues. Trimming removed 7 bases from V and 1 base from J; junction bases left unmatched: 6. Germline V gene lookup returns CDR1 SNHLY and CDR2 FYNNEI. The CDR3 DNA is TGTGCCAGCATGGAGCGGGAGTTTTCCTACGAGCAGTACTTC. It encodes CASMEREFSYEQYF.

The V call is TRBV19, the J call TRBJ1-1; the D gene is possibly TRBD1 (5 bases). In germline, CDR1 is LNHDA, CDR2 SQIVND (reference sequence). V was pared by 11 bases and J by 8 bases, with 24 bases between. This CDR3 has 14 residues. CDR3 nucleotide sequence: TGTGCCGCCAGTAGTATAGGGCGCAGGGACGAAGCTTTCTTT. Its translation: CAASSIGRRDEAFF.

This rearrangement joins TRBV6-1 to TRBJ2-7; 8 bases are shared with TRBD1. The CDR3 has 15 amino acids. V lost 5 bases to trimming and J lost 3 bases; unmatched junction nucleotides: 9. Germline V gene sequence: CDR1 MNHNS, CDR2 SASEGT. CDR3 amino acids: CASSITGQGFYEQYF. CDR3 coding DNA: TGTGCCAGCAGTATCACCGGACAGGGATTCTACGAGCAGTACTTC.

CDR3 region: CASSWSASGGSNEQFF. DNA for the CDR3: TGTGCCAGCAGCTGGTCTGCTAGCGGGGGGTCCAATGAGCAGTTCTTC. The chain combines TRBV7-2 with TRBJ2-1; TRBD2 aligns across 11 bases. Germline V gene lookup returns CDR1 SGHTA and CDR2 FQGNSA. V trimming: 4 bases; J trimming: 6 bases; junction bases outside the gene matches: 8. The CDR3 is made up of 16 amino acids.

The DNA for the CDR3 is TGTGCCAGCTCAGGTTCCTCTGGGGCCAACGTCCTGACTTTC. It translates to CASSGSSGANVLTF. This chain uses TRBV27 with TRBJ2-6, with D unclear. V dropped 8 bases and J dropped 0 bases, with 8 bases sitting between them. CDR3 length: 14 residues. CDR1 and CDR2 from the germline V gene are MNHEY and SMNVEV (reference sequence).

The chain has TRBV6-1 and TRBJ2-7; 8 bases match TRBD2. There are 15 residues in the CDR3. Germline assignment: CDR1 MNHNS and CDR2 SASEGT. V lost 8 bases, J lost 2 bases, and 11 bases stayed unmatched. The CDR3: CASLGVAGPTYEQYF. The CDR3 coding sequence is TGTGCCAGCCTCGGGGTAGCGGGACCGACCTACGAGCAGTACTTC.

The rearrangement links TRBV28 to TRBJ2-1, with D tentatively TRBD1 (7 bases). Germline loops: CDR1 MDHEN, CDR2 SYDVKM. V was clipped by 3 bases and J by 9 bases, with 18 bases between them. This CDR3 comprises 15 residues. CDR3 bases: TGTGCCAGCAGTTTCAGGGGGGCTATGGTTCGTGAGCAGTTCTTC. This codes for CASSFRGAMVREQFF. Full variable domain (missing parts from reference TRBV28 and TRBJ2-1): DVKVTQSSRYLVKRTGEKVFLECVQDMDHENMFWYRQDPGLGLRLIYFSYDVKMKEKGDIPEGYSVSREKKERFSLILESASTNQTSMYLCASSFRGAMVREQFFGPGTRLTVL.

The chain recombines TRBV6-5 with TRBJ2-3; D ambiguous. The length of the CDR3 is 15 residues. Looked up from germline, CDR1 is MNHEY and CDR2 is SVGAGI. V was pared by 2 bases and J by 0 bases, with 9 bases between. The CDR3 region is CASSYGRASTDTQYF. The DNA of the CDR3 is TGTGCCAGCAGTTACGGACGCGCTAGCACAGATACGCAGTATTTT.